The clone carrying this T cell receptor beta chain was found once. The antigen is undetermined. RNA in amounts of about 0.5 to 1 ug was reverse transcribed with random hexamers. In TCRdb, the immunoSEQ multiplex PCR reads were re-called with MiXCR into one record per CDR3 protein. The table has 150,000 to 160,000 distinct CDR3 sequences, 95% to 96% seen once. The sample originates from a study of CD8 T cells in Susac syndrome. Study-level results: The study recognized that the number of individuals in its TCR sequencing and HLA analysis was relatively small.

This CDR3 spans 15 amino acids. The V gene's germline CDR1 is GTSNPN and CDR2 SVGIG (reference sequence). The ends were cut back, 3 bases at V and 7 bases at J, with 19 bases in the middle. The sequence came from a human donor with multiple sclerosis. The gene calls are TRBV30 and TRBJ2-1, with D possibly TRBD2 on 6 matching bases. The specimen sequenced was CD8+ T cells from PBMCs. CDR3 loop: CAWSSPRLVPNEQFF. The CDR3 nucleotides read TGTGCCTGGAGCTCTCCTCGACTAGTCCCTAATGAGCAGTTCTTC.